This T cell receptor (beta chain) is from a study of response to subunit inactivated influenza vaccine. The V and J ends lost 0 bases and 6 bases respectively, with 13 bases between them. The CDR3 runs to 15 residues. Per the germline V gene, CDR1 is SGDLS and CDR2 is YYNGEE. This clonotype was seen many times. Each CDR3 protein is one row after TCRdb ran MiXCR on the RT-PCR reads. This table has over 400,000 distinct CDR3 sequences, around 13% appearing once. The chain recombines TRBV9 with TRBJ2-1; D uncertain. This receptor was taken from a man in his fifties or sixties who received an inactivated influenza vaccine. The sequencing used PBMCs from blood, collected 40 to 50 days after vaccination. The CDR3 DNA reads as TGTGCCAGCAGCGTAGATGAGGTAGGGTCCAATGAGCAGTTCTTC. Its protein is CASSVDEVGSNEQFF. The full variable domain, completed using reference TRBV9 and TRBJ2-1, is DSGVTQTPKHLITATGQRVTLRCSPRSGDLSVYWYQQSLDQGLQFLIQYYNGEERAKGNILERFSAQQFPDLHSELNLSSLELGDSALYFCASSVDEVGSNEQFFGPGTRLTVL.